This T cell receptor beta chain was sequenced in a study of shared clonotypes between healthy human individuals (dated by TCRdb to between 2020 and 2021). General notes on the study: The cohort included three men and a couple of women between 18 and 49 years of age. For each donor, CD4 naive and CD4 memory were each run on three plates, CD8 naive on two plates, and CD8 memory on one plate. Blood TCR repertoires of roughly five healthy adults were deeply sequenced to estimate repertoire size and the extent of clonotype sharing between individuals. Libraries were prepared and TCR repertoires were sequenced by different laboratories using diverse techniques, in order to increase sequencing depth and limit assay-specific biases. Each donor's leukapheresis produced roughly between about 0.85 and 10 billion PBMCs.

Using the deep immunoSEQ assay, multiplex PCR amplified TCR CDR3 regions from genomic DNA. Extracted genomic DNA from each cell subset was spread evenly across all wells of several immunoSEQ 96-well plates, with each plate serving as a replicate. For sorted subsets, 200 ng of genomic DNA, equivalent to roughly 33,000 T cell genomes, went into each replicate PCR. Purified libraries were measured with a Qubit 3.0 fluorometer, size-checked on a Bioanalyzer 2100, and measured again with the KAPA Library Quantification kit. Every immunoSEQ 96-well plate was sequenced on a separate single-read 150-cycle Illumina NextSeq 550 flow cell. The authors' analysis ran thus. The immunoSEQ output contained only junctional sequences without quality scores, so filtering could not match that applied to full-length reads. Sequences were annotated with PyIR, a Python wrapper for IgBLAST v1.9, using IMGT germline references to assign V/J genes and CDR3. Reads were filtered out if the reads had weak V/J assignments (E-value above 1e-6), no CDR3, stop codons, out-of-frame junctions, or ambiguous translated residues. V3J clonotypes were defined by identical inferred V gene, J gene, and CDR3 amino acid sequence. Percentage overlap between repertoires was computed as shared unique clonotypes divided by the size of the smaller repertoire. Repertoire richness was assessed with RTK rarefaction, the Chao1 estimator, and Recon v2.1 estimates of unobserved clonotypes. Generation probabilities were computed with OLGA for all TCRbeta clonotypes obtained by the gDNA method from several donors. As stored in TCRdb, this immuneACCESS dataset retains in-frame rearrangements with V and J assigned. A fraction of the clones does not appear; measured against another copy, unresolved V genes explain less than half of the discrepancy, and the remainder lacks a known reason. V and J calls and clone size follow that table, whereas D and trimming were derived from the DNA. The sample table shows some 360,000 clones, and roughly 70% are seen once. Of the sample, around 9.3% falls within the top ten clones.

On the study overall, not on this receptor specifically: Because the study included only a small number of donors, the genetic and exposure-history diversity represented was limited. Naive subsets generally had larger estimated clonotype richness than memory subsets did. Higher generation probabilities were observed for clonotypes shared by all four sorted-subset donors than for non-shared clonotypes. Based on pairwise subsampling, the degree of clonotype sharing among donors was expected to be affected by sequencing depth. Sharing across a few donors was observed for approximately 5% of naive CD4, about 4% of naive CD8, 2% to 2.5% of memory CD4, and roughly 0.4% of memory CD8 clonotypes. Sampling was restricted to blood, and TCR repertoires in tissues likely differ from the TCR repertoires found in blood. Incomplete sequencing was indicated by rarefaction of sorted-subset datasets, despite the large sequencing depth.

This clone was observed a handful of times. Its specific antigen is unknown. No base qualities exist here, and no much larger clone lies one base off it. The donors were healthy, HIV-negative adults with no recently reported acute infections or vaccinations. Every donor was a Caucasian adult living in Nashville, Tennessee, USA. CD4+ T cells were enriched through magnetic negative selection, after which naive cells were positively selected on CD45RA and the remaining negative fraction served as the memory subset. After blood collection by leukapheresis, PBMCs were isolated using Ficoll-Histopaque density gradient centrifugation and then cryopreserved in the vapor phase of liquid nitrogen. Analytical flow cytometry was used to check the purity and quantity of each magnetically sorted T cell population. Each sorted fraction had its genomic DNA isolated and then quantified by UV absorbance on a Nanodrop 2000c.

Based on the germline V gene, the CDR1 and CDR2 sequences are SGHRS and YFSETQ. The CDR3 runs 13 residues from the cysteine to the phenylalanine. CDR3 DNA only is kept here, 39 bases in frame from base 1. A distance of 16 bases separates the germline ends of V and J, which lose 0 bases and 13 bases respectively. The chain was built from TRBV5-1 and TRBJ1-1; possibly the D gene is TRBD1, per 5 matching bases. This clonotype was sampled from a man between 25 and 39 years old in good health. The sample taken for sequencing was memory CD4+ T cells sorted from blood. The cell subset or site tag for this specimen amounts to: CD45RA-negative fraction. The CDR3 has the sequence CASSLGGDGPGFF. The DNA sequence is TGCGCCAGCAGCTTGGGAGGGGATGGCCCGGGTTTCTTT. This CDR3, with the reference TRBV5-1 and TRBJ1-1 proteins standing in past its ends, gives the full variable domain KAGVTQTPRYLIKTRGQQVTLSCSPISGHRSVSWYQQTPGQGLQFLFEYFSETQRNKGNFPGRFSGRQFSNSRSEMNVSTLELGDSALYLCASSLGGDGPGFFGQGTRLTVV.